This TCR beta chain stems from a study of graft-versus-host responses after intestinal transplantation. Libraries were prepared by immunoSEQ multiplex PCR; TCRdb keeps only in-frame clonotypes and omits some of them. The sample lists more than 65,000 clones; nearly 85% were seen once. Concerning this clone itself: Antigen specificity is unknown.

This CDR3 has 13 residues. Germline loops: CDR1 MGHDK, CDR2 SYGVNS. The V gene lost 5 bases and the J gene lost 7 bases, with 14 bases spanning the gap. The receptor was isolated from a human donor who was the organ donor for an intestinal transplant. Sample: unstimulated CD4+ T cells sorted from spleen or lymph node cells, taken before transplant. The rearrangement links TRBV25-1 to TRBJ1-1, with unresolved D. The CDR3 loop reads CASSKINRGEAFF. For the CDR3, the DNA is TGTGCCAGCAGTAAAATAAACCGGGGTGAAGCTTTCTTT. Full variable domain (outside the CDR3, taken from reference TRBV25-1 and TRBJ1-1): EADIYQTPRYLVIGTGKKITLECSQTMGHDKMYWYQQDPGMELHLIHYSYGVNSTEKGDLSSESTVSRIRTEHFPLTLESARPSHTSQYLCASSKINRGEAFFGQGTRLTVV.